These T cell receptor beta chains were read from a single sample in a study of post-analysis software for immune sequencing data. Using its own MiXCR run on the PCR reads, TCRdb lists one record per CDR3 protein. The sample yields some 700,000 distinct CDR3 sequences, approximately 59% seen once. What was sequenced was blood. The receptor set was obtained from a girl aged 2 to 10 with multiple sclerosis. Each CDR3 is given with its conserved first and last residue. The D gene is left open where the match is weak. Clone size is stated in some rows and not others, as once, few, many or a class when expanded.

TRBJ1-2	.	.	TRBV12-3/TRBV12-4	TGTGCCAGCAGGGACCTGAGCTATGGCTACACCTTC	CASRDLSYGYTF
TRBJ1-1	.	.	TRBV7-9	TGTGCCAGCAGAGGGGCGGGGGTCACTGAAGCTTTCTTT	CASRGAGVTEAFF
TRBJ2-3	.	.	TRBV9	TGTGCCAGCAGCGTATTTGCGGGGAAAGATACGCAGTATTTT	CASSVFAGKDTQYF
TRBJ2-1	.	TRBD1	TRBV5-1	TGCGCCAGCAGCTTGCAAGGACAGGGAGAAGGCAATGAGCAGTTCTTC	CASSLQGQGEGNEQFF
TRBJ2-5	.	TRBD1	TRBV29-1	TGCAGCGTTGGTGGAACAGGGGTCCGAGAGACCCAGTACTTC	CSVGGTGVRETQYF
TRBJ2-3	.	.	TRBV12-3/TRBV12-4	TGTGCCAGCAGTTTAGATCACAGCGAAGATACGCAGTATTTT	CASSLDHSEDTQYF
TRBJ2-1	.	.	TRBV4-1	TGCGCCAGCAGCCAAGACCCCAGCGGGTATGAGCAGTTCTTC	CASSQDPSGYEQFF
TRBJ2-1	once	TRBD2	TRBV27	TGTGCCAGCAGTTCACTAGCGGGAGGAATCAATGAGCAGTTCTTC	CASSSLAGGINEQFF
TRBJ2-1	many	TRBD2	TRBV5-1	TGCGCCAGCAGCTTTAGCGGGATTGATGAGCAGTTCTTC	CASSFSGIDEQFF
TRBJ2-7	.	.	TRBV7-9	TGTGCCAGCAGCCCCGCGGGAAACGAGCAGTACTTC	CASSPAGNEQYF
TRBJ1-5	few	.	TRBV6-5	TGTGCCAGCAGTTCAACAGATAGCAATCAGCCCCAGCATTTT	CASSSTDSNQPQHF
TRBJ2-5	once	TRBD2	TRBV14	TGTGCCAGCAGCCAAGATGCCGGGGGGGGGACTCAAGAGACCCAGTACTTC	CASSQDAGGGTQETQYF
TRBJ2-1	.	.	TRBV12-3/TRBV12-4	TGTGCCAGCAGTTTACAGGCAGGAAGAGACAAGCAGTTCTTC	CASSLQAGRDKQFF
TRBJ2-1	few	.	TRBV2	TGTGCCAACCTCCCGACCGGGGCTAGTGAGCAGTTCTTC	CANLPTGASEQFF
TRBJ1-1	.	.	TRBV12-3/TRBV12-4	TGTGCCAGCAGTTTCTGGGGGGACACTGAAGCTTTCTTT	CASSFWGDTEAFF
TRBJ1-5	few	.	TRBV27	TGTGCCAGCAGTATCAGGGGCGATAGCAATCAGCCCCAGCATTTT	CASSIRGDSNQPQHF
TRBJ2-1	once	.	TRBV20-1	TGCAGTGCTAGCGTCTCTGTTCTATCCTACAATGAGCAGTTCTTC	CSASVSVLSYNEQFF
TRBJ2-1	few	.	TRBV10-3	TGTGCCATCAGTGAGTTGGCAGGGACGAATGAGCAGTTCTTC	CAISELAGTNEQFF
TRBJ2-1	few	TRBD1	TRBV20-1	TGCAGTGCCCCGGCTGGGACAGGGGACAATGAGCAGTTCTTC	CSAPAGTGDNEQFF
TRBJ2-3	once	TRBD2	TRBV29-1	TGCAGCGTTGTCCGAGGGGGACTAGCGGGGACATTAAGCACAGATACGCAGTATTTT	CSVVRGGLAGTLSTDTQYF
TRBJ2-3	few	TRBD2	TRBV6-2/TRBV6-3	TGTGCCAGCAGTTACCTACCAACTAGCGGGGGAACAGATACGCAGTATTTT	CASSYLPTSGGTDTQYF
TRBJ2-3	.	.	TRBV20-1	TGCAGTGCTAGAGATTTTGGCAGCCGCACAGATACGCAGTATTTT	CSARDFGSRTDTQYF
TRBJ2-1	.	.	TRBV15	TGTGCCACCAGCAGAGAGTCGATCCCTAGCGTTGGCGGAGCTAAGTACAATGAGCAGTTCTTC	CATSRESIPSVGGAKYNEQFF
TRBJ2-1	.	TRBD1	TRBV4-3	TGCGCCAGCAGCCAGTCCCGGACAGGACCTTACAATGAGCAGTTCTTC	CASSQSRTGPYNEQFF